This note documents a single T cell receptor beta chain sequence. This clonotype was seen a handful of times. The antigen it recognizes is unknown. Within one base of it there is no much larger clone, and no base qualities were kept. The sample is drawn from a study of CD8 T cells in ankylosing spondylitis (dated by TCRdb to between 2016 and 2019). Context from the whole study: To find TCR variants linked to disease, the study profiled T cell receptor beta repertoires in ankylosing spondylitis patients and healthy donors. The whole study cohort included 95 to 130 healthy donors and 25 or so ankylosing spondylitis patients. Peripheral blood was sampled, and synovial fluid was additionally collected from ankylosing spondylitis patients. Broader findings and caveats from the paper: The disease-linked clones showed a CD8+ phenotype and occurred at relatively low frequencies in peripheral blood. Some of the motif variants had been reported before in the synovial fluid and blood of reactive arthritis patients, a finding that suggests common disease-initiation mechanisms. Blood from ankylosing spondylitis patients appeared to be characterized by a TCR beta motif composed of about 8 highly homologous amino acid variants. The disease-linked clones were reported as significantly enriched in matched synovial fluid samples from ankylosing spondylitis patients.

The germline ends are 10 bases apart after V is trimmed by 4 bases and J by 3 bases. The germline V gene (reference sequence) supplies CDR1 SGHNT and CDR2 YYREEE. The CDR3 starts with the cysteine, ends with the phenylalanine, and has 13 residues. Of all the DNA, just the CDR3 is kept, 39 bases in frame from base 1. Sequenced on an Illumina HiSeq 2500. TCR beta libraries were prepared by quantitative 5'-RACE with molecular barcodes. The paper's data handling went like this. To identify disease-linked TCR variants, a new computational method was used, one built on a probabilistic model of VDJ rearrangement. The public reads were reprocessed in TCRdb via fastp at Q25 and MiXCR, keeping in-frame beta chains. For every CDR3 protein sequence, its rows merge into one entry that carries the most common genes and DNA. The authors' filters were not applied to this entry. The sample records 250,000 to 400,000 distinct CDR3 sequences, roughly 11% of which are singletons. Roughly 9.2% of the sample lies in the top ten.

The clonotype originates from a female donor with ankylosing spondylitis or in good health (not recorded which). The V and J segments used are TRBV5-4 and TRBJ2-5; TRBD2 is a possible D gene, resting on 6 matching bases. The sequencing sample was made of blood, either unsorted or a sorted T cell fraction (not recorded which). The DNA sequence is TGTGCCAGCAGCGGGAGGACGGAAGAGACCCAGTACTTC. The resulting protein is CASSGRTEETQYF.